The 6 T cell receptor beta chains given below trace back to one sample, sequenced in a study of blood T cell repertoires in COVID-19. Sequencing used immunoSEQ multiplex PCR; TCRdb keeps in-frame clones, though not all of them. The sample shows roughly 80,000 clones, approximately 79% of them seen only once. The sequenced material came from peripheral blood. These receptors were taken from a man between 65 and 85 years old with active or convalescent COVID-19.

The V gene is TRBV6-1, the J gene TRBJ1-2; TRBD1 matches at 8 bases. Germline CDR1 is MNHNS and CDR2 is SASEGT. Unmatched junction bases numbered 7, after V lost 0 bases and J lost 7 bases. The CDR3 spans 15 residues. CDR3 bases: TGTGCCAGCAGTGAAGCCAGGCAGGGGGCAGGTGGCTACACCTTC. Protein: CASSEARQGAGGYTF.

The J gene is TRBJ2-1, the V gene TRBV20-1; no reliable D call. The ends were cut back, 3 bases at V and 5 bases at J, with 14 bases in the middle. This CDR3 region has 14 residues. Germline V gives CDR1 DFQATT, CDR2 SNEGSKA (reference sequence). The CDR3 sequence is CSASLPLRDNEQFF. The CDR3 nucleotides read TGCAGTGCTAGTCTCCCTCTCCGGGACAATGAGCAGTTCTTC.

Only a few counts were recorded for this clone. The chain links TRBV2 to TRBJ1-5; tentative D call: TRBD1 (5 bases). CDR1 SNHLY and CDR2 FYNNEI come from the germline V gene. The CDR3 has 13 amino acids. V was shortened by 5 bases and J by 8 bases, with 13 bases between the two germline ends. DNA of the CDR3: TGTGCCAGCAGTCGCGGGGGATCCGAGCCCCAGCATTTT. Residues: CASSRGGSEPQHF.

The chain joins TRBV10-2 to TRBJ2-7; 7 bases map to TRBD2. V dropped 7 bases and J dropped 3; count of bases not matched to a gene: 9. The CDR3 extends over 14 amino acids. Germline CDR1 and CDR2: WSHSY and SAAADI. The CDR3 loop reads CASKSGTTFYEQYF. CDR3 in DNA: TGCGCCAGCAAATCGGGGACTACTTTCTACGAGCAGTACTTC.

The chain employs TRBV5-4 and TRBJ1-2; 9 bases are a match to TRBD1. V lost 4 bases to trimming and J lost 12 bases; unmatched junction nucleotides: 10. The CDR3 has 13 residues. The germline V gene encodes CDR1 SGHNT and CDR2 YYREEE (reference sequence). The CDR3 sequence: CASSRDRVPDNTF. The CDR3 nucleotides read TGTGCCAGCAGCCGGGACAGGGTACCCGACAACACCTTC.

This chain links TRBV19 with TRBJ2-1; TRBD2 matches 8 bases. J gave up 7 bases and V 5 bases, and 13 bases lay outside the gene matches. The CDR3 totals 16 residues. Germline assignment: CDR1 LNHDA and CDR2 SQIVND (reference sequence). The CDR3 region is CASSLLGGGLWNEQFF. CDR3 sequence (DNA): TGTGCCAGTAGTCTTCTCGGGGGGGGCCTTTGGAATGAGCAGTTCTTC.